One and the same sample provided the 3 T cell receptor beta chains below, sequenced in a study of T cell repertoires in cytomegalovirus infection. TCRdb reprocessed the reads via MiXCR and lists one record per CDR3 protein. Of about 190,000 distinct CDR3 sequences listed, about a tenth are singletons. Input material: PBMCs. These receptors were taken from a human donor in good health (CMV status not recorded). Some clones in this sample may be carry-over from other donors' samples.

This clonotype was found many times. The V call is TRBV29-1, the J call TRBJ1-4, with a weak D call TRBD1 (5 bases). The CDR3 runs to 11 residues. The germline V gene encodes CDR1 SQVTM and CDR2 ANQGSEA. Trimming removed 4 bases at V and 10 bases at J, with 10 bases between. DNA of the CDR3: TGCAGCGTTGCGAAAGGGGCAAAACTGTTTTTT. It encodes CSVAKGAKLFF.

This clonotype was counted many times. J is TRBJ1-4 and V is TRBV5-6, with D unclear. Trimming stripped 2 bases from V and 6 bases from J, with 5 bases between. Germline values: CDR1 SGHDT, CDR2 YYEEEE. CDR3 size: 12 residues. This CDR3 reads CASSFGDEKLFF. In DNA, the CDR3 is TGTGCCAGCAGCTTCGGGGATGAAAAACTGTTTTTT.

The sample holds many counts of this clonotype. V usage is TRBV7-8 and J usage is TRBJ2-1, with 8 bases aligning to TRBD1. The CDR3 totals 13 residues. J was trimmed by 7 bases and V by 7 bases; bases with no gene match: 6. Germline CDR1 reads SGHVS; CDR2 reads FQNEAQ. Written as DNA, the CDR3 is TGTGCCAGCACCCCGGACAGGGAAAATGAGCAGTTCTTC. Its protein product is CASTPDRENEQFF.